One and the same sample provided the 16 T cell receptor beta chains below, sequenced in a study of graft-versus-host responses after intestinal transplantation. Lymphocytes from graft epithelium and lamina propria were isolated. Clones were sequenced by immunoSEQ multiplex PCR, and TCRdb holds only the in-frame ones, with some missing. Of about 9,600 clones listed, roughly 79% are singletons. The material was ileum tissue, obtained approximately 16 months after intestinal transplantation. The receptors originated from a human patient who received an intestinal transplant, so some T cells may come from the graft donor.

The V call is TRBV21-1, the J call TRBJ2-1; the table's D gene call, TRBD2, was not cross checked with the DNA. TRBV21-1 is listed as a pseudogene. The CDR3 runs to 17 residues. CDR3 coding DNA: TGTGCCAGCAGCAGCGTAGGCGGGTGGCAGCTGTACAATGAGCAGTTCTTC. It yields the protein CASSSVGGWQLYNEQFF.

J is TRBJ2-7 and V is TRBV9; 16 bases match TRBD2. The CDR3 length is 15 residues. Losses at the gene ends were 4 bases for V and 7 bases for J; bases not matched to a gene: 5. CDR1 is SGDLS, CDR2 YYNGEE, per germline. The CDR3 sequence: CASSSGTSGGDEQYF. The CDR3 DNA reads as TGTGCCAGCAGCTCAGGGACTAGCGGGGGGGATGAGCAGTACTTC.

The chain has TRBV29-1 and TRBJ2-3; the D gene is possibly TRBD1 (6 bases). Germline loops: CDR1 SQVTM, CDR2 ANQGSEA. V gave up 5 bases and J gave up 2 bases, with 29 bases separating them. This CDR3 region has 19 residues. The CDR3 coding sequence is TGCAGCGTTAATCTATTCGAACCCCGGGACACGGATCCCACAGATACGCAGTATTTT. This translates into CSVNLFEPRDTDPTDTQYF.

The chain has TRBV7-8 and TRBJ2-7, with a possible D match to TRBD1 (6 bases). Germline V gene data show CDR1 as SGHVS and CDR2 as FQNEAQ. Trimming pared 5 bases from V and 3 bases from J, leaving 14 bases between. There are 14 residues in the CDR3. In nucleotides, the CDR3 is TGTGCCAGCAGCATACGGACAGAGAGCTACGAGCAGTACTTC. This translates into CASSIRTESYEQYF. Variable domain in full (rest from reference TRBV7-8 and TRBJ2-7): GAGVSQSPRYKVAKRGQDVALRCDPISGHVSLFWYQQALGQGPEFLTYFQNEAQLDKSGLPSDRFFAERPEGSVSTLKIQRTQQEDSAVYLCASSIRTESYEQYFGPGTRLTVT.

V gene TRBV4-1 combines with J gene TRBJ1-1, with D unclear. V lost 4 bases, J lost 8 bases, and 5 bases lay in between. Germline V gene sequence: CDR1 MGHRA, CDR2 YSYEKL. The CDR3 consists of 10 residues. The CDR3: CASSLWEAFF. CDR3 sequence (DNA): TGCGCCAGCAGCCTATGGGAAGCTTTCTTT.

Note on this clone: An end of the junction differs from the germline gene, which may be a read error. This chain connects TRBV30 to TRBJ2-5, with 9 bases identical to TRBD1. The J call is doubtful: the DNA matches TRBJ2-7 better. Germline CDR1 reads GTSNPN; CDR2 reads SVGIG (reference sequence). The CDR3 is made up of 15 amino acids. For the CDR3, the DNA is TGTGCCTGGGGGTTCCGGGACAGGGCCTCCTTCGAGCAGTACTTC. Protein sequence: CAWGFRDRASFEQYF.

The V gene is TRBV5-1, the J gene TRBJ1-2; D possibly corresponds to TRBD1 (5 bases). This CDR3 has 13 residues. With 2 bases removed from V and 5 bases from J, the gap between germline ends came to 10 bases. Germline V CDR1 and CDR2: SGHRS, YFSETQ. CDR3: CASSFSGIYGYTF. The CDR3 bases are TGCGCCAGCAGCTTCTCAGGGATATATGGCTACACCTTC.

The J gene is TRBJ2-2, the V gene TRBV21-1; the D segment call TRBD2 is taken from the table without a DNA check. TRBV21-1 is flagged as a pseudogene. The CDR3 extends over 16 amino acids. CDR3 sequence: CASSAQGTSGGAGLFF. The CDR3 DNA reads TGTGCCAGCAGCGCCCAAGGGACTAGCGGGGGGGCAGGACTGTTTTTT.

The chain joins TRBV18 to TRBJ1-2; D perhaps matches TRBD1 (5 bases). The germline V and J ends were trimmed by 4 bases and 8 bases, with 14 bases remaining between them. The V gene's germline CDR1 is KGHSH and CDR2 LQKENI. The CDR3 totals 13 residues. As DNA, the CDR3 is TGTGCCAGCTCACTCCGACGGGGCAGAGGCTACACCTTC. This encodes CASSLRRGRGYTF.

This CDR3 reads CASSPDLNTEAFF. CDR3 nucleotides: TGTGCCAGCTCACCTGACTTGAACACTGAAGCTTTCTTT. V gene TRBV18 combines with J gene TRBJ1-1; no firm D call. Germline CDR1 and CDR2: KGHSH and LQKENI. V lost 3 bases, J lost 0 bases, and 5 bases lay in between. The CDR3 has 13 amino acids. Drawing the rest from reference TRBV18 and TRBJ1-1, the complete variable domain is NAGVMQNPRHLVRRRGQEARLRCSPMKGHSHVYWYRQLPEEGLKFMVYLQKENIIDESGMPKERFSAEFPKEGPSILRIQQVVRGDSAAYFCASSPDLNTEAFFGQGTRLTVV.

This clone was found once. The chain links TRBV5-6 to TRBJ2-5; 8 positions agree with TRBD2. Germline values: CDR1 SGHDT, CDR2 YYEEEE. The CDR3 sequence is 15 residues long. Losses at the gene ends were 7 bases for V and 5 bases for J; bases not matched to a gene: 13. The CDR3 sequence: CASLKRTSSYETQYF. DNA for the CDR3: TGTGCCAGCCTCAAAAGGACTAGCAGTTACGAGACCCAGTACTTC.

The chain employs TRBV29-1 and TRBJ1-1, with a possible D match to TRBD1 (5 bases). The CDR3 covers 12 residues. Germline CDR1 SQVTM, CDR2 ANQGSEA. With 4 bases removed from V and 8 bases from J, the gap between germline ends came to 14 bases. The CDR3 DNA reads as TGCAGCGTTGGGTGGTCAGGGTCCGAAGCTTTCTTT. It translates to CSVGWSGSEAFF.

This clone was found a few times. The chain joins TRBV6-9 to TRBJ2-7, with 7 bases matching TRBD1. This CDR3 contains 15 residues. The V segment lost 4 bases and the J segment 3 bases; nucleotides outside the gene matches: 9. Germline CDR1 and CDR2: MNHGY and SVAAGI. The CDR3 loop reads CASSLSDRVLYEQYF. As DNA, the CDR3 is TGTGCCAGCAGTTTGTCCGACAGGGTGCTCTACGAGCAGTACTTC.

The chain joins TRBV11-2 to TRBJ1-5; D not resolved. The germline V gene has CDR1 SGHAT and CDR2 FQNNGV. V lost 5 bases, J lost 6 bases, and 11 bases lay in between. This CDR3 spans 13 amino acids. The CDR3, as DNA: TGTGCCAGCAGCGAGGGTCACCTTCAGCCCCAGCATTTT. It codes for CASSEGHLQPQHF.

The chain combines TRBV7-2 with TRBJ2-1; maybe TRBD2 (6 bases). The germline V gene encodes CDR1 SGHTA and CDR2 FQGNSA. The V end lost 3 bases, the J end lost 8 bases, and 14 bases lay between the germline ends. This CDR3 spans 14 amino acids. CDR3 coding DNA: TGTGCCAGCAGCTTGCGGGGTTTATTCGATGAGCAGTTCTTC. Protein: CASSLRGLFDEQFF.

This chain joins TRBV28 and TRBJ2-7, with 9 bases aligning to TRBD2. After removal of 6 bases from V and 6 bases from J, the junction contained 39 bases not matched to a gene. The CDR3 runs 24 residues. CDR1 and CDR2 from the germline V gene are MDHEN and SYDVKM. The CDR3 loop reads CASRNPPLAGKGLLLRAPAPEQYF. The CDR3 nucleotides are TGTGCCAGCAGAAACCCCCCCCTAGCGGGGAAAGGTCTACTACTACGAGCTCCCGCACCCGAGCAGTACTTC. The variable domain in full, with the rest retrieved from reference TRBV28 and TRBJ2-7, is DVKVTQSSRYLVKRTGEKVFLECVQDMDHENMFWYRQDPGLGLRLIYFSYDVKMKEKGDIPEGYSVSREKKERFSLILESASTNQTSMYLCASRNPPLAGKGLLLRAPAPEQYFGPGTRLTVT.